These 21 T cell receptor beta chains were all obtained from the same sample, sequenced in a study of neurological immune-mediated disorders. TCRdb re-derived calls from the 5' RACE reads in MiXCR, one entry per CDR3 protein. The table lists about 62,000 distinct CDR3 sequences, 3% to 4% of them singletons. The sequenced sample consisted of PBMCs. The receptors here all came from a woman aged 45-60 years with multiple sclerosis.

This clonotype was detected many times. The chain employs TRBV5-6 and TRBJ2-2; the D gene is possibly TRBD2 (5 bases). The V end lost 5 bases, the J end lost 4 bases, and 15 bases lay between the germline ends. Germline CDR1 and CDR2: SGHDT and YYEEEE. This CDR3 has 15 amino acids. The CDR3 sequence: CASRLDLRGTGELFF. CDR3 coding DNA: TGTGCCAGCAGGTTAGACCTCCGGGGCACCGGGGAGCTGTTTTTT.

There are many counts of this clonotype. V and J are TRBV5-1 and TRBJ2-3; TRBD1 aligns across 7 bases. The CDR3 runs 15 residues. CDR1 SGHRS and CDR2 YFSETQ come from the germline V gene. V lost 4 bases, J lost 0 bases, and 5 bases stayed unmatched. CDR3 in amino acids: CASSLTGDSTDTQYF. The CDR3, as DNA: TGCGCCAGCAGCCTCACAGGGGACAGCACAGATACGCAGTATTTT.

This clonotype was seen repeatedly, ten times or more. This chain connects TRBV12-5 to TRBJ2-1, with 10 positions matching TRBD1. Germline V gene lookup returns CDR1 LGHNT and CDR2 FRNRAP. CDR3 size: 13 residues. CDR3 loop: CVMGTGAYNEQFF. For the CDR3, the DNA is TGTGTCATGGGGACAGGGGCCTACAATGAGCAGTTCTTC.

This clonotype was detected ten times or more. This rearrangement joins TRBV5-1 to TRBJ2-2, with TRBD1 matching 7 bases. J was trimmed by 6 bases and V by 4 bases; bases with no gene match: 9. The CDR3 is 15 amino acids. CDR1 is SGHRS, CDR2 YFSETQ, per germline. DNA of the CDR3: TGCGCCAGCAGCCCCACCAACAGGGGATCCGGGGAGCTGTTTTTT. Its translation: CASSPTNRGSGELFF.

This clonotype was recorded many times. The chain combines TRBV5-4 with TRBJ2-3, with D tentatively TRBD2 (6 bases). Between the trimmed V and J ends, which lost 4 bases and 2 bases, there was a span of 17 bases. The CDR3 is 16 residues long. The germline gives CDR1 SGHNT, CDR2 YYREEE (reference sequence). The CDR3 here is CASSPEGRGHTDTQYF. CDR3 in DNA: TGTGCCAGCAGCCCCGAGGGGCGGGGCCACACAGATACGCAGTATTTT.

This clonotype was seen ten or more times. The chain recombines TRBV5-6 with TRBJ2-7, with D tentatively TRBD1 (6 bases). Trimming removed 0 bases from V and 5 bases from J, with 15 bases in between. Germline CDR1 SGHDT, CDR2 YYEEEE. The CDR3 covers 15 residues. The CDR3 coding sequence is TGTGCCAGCAGCTTGGAACGGACAGCCACCCACGAGCAGTACTTC. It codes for CASSLERTATHEQYF.

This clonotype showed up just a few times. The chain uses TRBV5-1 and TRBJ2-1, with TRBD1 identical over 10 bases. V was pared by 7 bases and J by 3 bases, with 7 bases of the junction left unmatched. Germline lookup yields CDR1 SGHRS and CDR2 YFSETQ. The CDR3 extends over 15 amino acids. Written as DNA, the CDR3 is TGCGCCAGCTATCCGGACAGGGGGAACTACAATGAGCAGTTCTTC. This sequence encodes CASYPDRGNYNEQFF.

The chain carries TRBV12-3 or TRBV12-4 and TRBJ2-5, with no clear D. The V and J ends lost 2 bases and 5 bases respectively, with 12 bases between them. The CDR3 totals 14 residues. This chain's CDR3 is CASSLNWAWETQYF. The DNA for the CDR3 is TGTGCCAGCAGTTTAAACTGGGCCTGGGAGACCCAGTACTTC.

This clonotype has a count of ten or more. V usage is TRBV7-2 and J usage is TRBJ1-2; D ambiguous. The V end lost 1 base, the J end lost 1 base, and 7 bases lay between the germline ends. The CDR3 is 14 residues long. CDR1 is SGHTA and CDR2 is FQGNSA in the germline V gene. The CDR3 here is CASSLGMDNYGYTF. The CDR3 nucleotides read TGTGCCAGCAGCTTAGGTATGGATAACTATGGCTACACCTTC.

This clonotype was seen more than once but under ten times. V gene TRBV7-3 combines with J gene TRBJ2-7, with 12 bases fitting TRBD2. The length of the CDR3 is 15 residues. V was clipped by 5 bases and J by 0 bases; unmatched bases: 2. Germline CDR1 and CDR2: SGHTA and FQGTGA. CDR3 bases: TGTGCCAGCAGCCCGACTAGCGGGAGCTCCTACGAGCAGTACTTC. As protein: CASSPTSGSSYEQYF.

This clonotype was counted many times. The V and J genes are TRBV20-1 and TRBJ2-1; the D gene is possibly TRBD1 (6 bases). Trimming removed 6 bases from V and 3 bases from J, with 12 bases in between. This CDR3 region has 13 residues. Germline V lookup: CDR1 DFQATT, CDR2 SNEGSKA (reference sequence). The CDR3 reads CSADRFFYNEQFF. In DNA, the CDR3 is TGCAGTGCCGACAGGTTTTTCTACAATGAGCAGTTCTTC.

The CDR3 protein is CASRERSSYNEQFF. The CDR3, as DNA: TGTGCCAGCCGGGAGCGGAGCTCCTACAATGAGCAGTTCTTC. This sequence joins TRBV6-2 or TRBV6-3 and TRBJ2-1; D is perhaps TRBD2 (6 bases). Germline V gene sequence: CDR1 MNHEY, CDR2 SVGEGT. This CDR3 is built from 14 residues. V lost 8 bases and J 0 bases, leaving 11 bases between the germline ends.

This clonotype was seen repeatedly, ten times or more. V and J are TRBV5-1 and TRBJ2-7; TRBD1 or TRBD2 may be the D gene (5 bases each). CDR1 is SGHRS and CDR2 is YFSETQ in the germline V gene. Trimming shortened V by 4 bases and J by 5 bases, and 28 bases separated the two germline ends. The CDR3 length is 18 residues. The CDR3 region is CASSKGRVGATYADEQYF. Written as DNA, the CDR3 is TGCGCCAGCAGCAAGGGACGGGTAGGAGCGACCTACGCCGACGAGCAGTACTTC.

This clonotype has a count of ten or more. The CDR3 here is CASSLDPPYEQYF. CDR3 coding DNA: TGTGCCAGCAGCTTGGACCCCCCCTACGAGCAGTACTTC. V is TRBV5-5 and J is TRBJ2-7; D remains ambiguous. Trimming removed 0 bases from V and 2 bases from J, with 6 bases in between. The CDR3 has 13 residues. Germline V gene data show CDR1 as SGHKS and CDR2 as YYEKEE (reference sequence).

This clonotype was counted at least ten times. CDR3: CASSQGTGLGGYTF. CDR3 DNA sequence: TGTGCCAGCAGCCAAGGGACAGGGTTAGGCGGCTACACCTTC. The gene calls are TRBV3-1 and TRBJ1-2; 8 bases match TRBD1. Germline CDR1 reads LGHDT; CDR2 reads YNNKEL (reference sequence). V shed 1 base, J shed 8 bases, and the junction held 6 bases outside the gene matches. The CDR3 runs 14 residues.

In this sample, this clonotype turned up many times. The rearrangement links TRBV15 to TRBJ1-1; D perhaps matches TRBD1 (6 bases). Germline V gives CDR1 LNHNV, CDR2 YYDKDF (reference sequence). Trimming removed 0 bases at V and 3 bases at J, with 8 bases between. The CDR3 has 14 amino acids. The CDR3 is CATSRDRGHTEAFF. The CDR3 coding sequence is TGTGCCACCAGCAGAGACAGGGGACACACTGAAGCTTTCTTT.

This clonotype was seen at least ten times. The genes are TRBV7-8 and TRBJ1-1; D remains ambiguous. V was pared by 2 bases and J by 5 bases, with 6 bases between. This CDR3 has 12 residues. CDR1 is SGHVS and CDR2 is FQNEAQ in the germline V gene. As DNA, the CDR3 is TGTGCCAGCAGCTTAAGGGTGACTGAAGCTTTCTTT. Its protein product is CASSLRVTEAFF.

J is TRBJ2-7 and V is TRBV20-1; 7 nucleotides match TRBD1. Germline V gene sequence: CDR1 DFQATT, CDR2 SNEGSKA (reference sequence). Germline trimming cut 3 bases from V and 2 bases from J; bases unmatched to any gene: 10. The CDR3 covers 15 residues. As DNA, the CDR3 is TGCAGTGCTAGCACTAACAGGGGAGCACCCTACGAGCAGTACTTC. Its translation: CSASTNRGAPYEQYF.

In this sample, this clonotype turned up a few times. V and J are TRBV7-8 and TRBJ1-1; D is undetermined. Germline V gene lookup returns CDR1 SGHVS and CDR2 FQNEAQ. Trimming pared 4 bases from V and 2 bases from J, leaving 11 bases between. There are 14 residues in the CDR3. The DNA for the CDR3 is TGTGCCAGCAGCTCCCGGACGGGAAACACTGAAGCTTTCTTT. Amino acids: CASSSRTGNTEAFF.

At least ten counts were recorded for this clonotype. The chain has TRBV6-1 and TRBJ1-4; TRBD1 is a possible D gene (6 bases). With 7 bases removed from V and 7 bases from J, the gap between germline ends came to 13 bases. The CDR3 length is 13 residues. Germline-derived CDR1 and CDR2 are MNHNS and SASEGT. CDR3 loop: CASKTGRVEKLFF. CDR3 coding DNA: TGTGCCAGCAAAACAGGGAGGGTTGAAAAACTGTTTTTT.

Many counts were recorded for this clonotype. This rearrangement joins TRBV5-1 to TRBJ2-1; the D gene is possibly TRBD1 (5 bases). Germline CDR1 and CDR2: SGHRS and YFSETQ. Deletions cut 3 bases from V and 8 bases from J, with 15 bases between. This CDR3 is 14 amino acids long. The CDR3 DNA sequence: TGCGCCAGCAGCTCGGTAACAGGAATCCATGAGCAGTTCTTC. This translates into CASSSVTGIHEQFF.